This T cell receptor beta chain was profiled in a study of blood T cells in healthy people across ages. The sample, about 9.2 milliliters of peripheral blood, was drawn from each donor. Of note for this clonotype: A much larger clone differs from this one at a single base, so this may be a read error.

The germline V gene encodes CDR1 SQVTM and CDR2 ANQGSEA. This CDR3 is built from 14 residues. The junction had 12 bases not matched to a gene; V was cut back by 4 bases and J by 13 bases. Alongside a J-beta primer mix, a sample-barcoded 5' primer served in a second PCR lasting 7 to 11 cycles. TCRdb recomputed calls from the 5' RACE reads with MiXCR, one row per CDR3 protein. The sample records 800,000 to 950,000 distinct CDR3 sequences, roughly 28% being singletons. These sequences were also reported in another study, on T cells of mothers and their children.

The material sequenced was blood. This receptor was taken from a woman in her thirties or forties in good health. The chain joins TRBV29-1 to TRBJ2-4, with 11 nucleotides matching TRBD1. CDR3 amino acids: CSVVRTGGYNEQYF. Here the CDR3 DNA reads TGCAGCGTTGTCCGGACAGGGGGCTACAATGAGCAGTACTTC.